This entry is about one T cell receptor (beta chain). Its antigen is currently unknown. These data come from a study of T cell responses to AZD1222 COVID-19 vaccine. V shed 4 bases and J shed 4 bases, with 23 bases lying between them. CDR1 and CDR2 (germline): SGHNT, YYREEE (reference sequence). This CDR3 region has 17 residues. Overall study findings and caveats: Donors skewed white British and female; clonal diversity was possibly underestimated. Recipients of two AZD1222 doses showed rising Spike-specific TCR breadth and depth. Among vaccine-associated CD4 TCRs, coverage spanned spike, with dominance at 160-218 and 743-854. The peak T cell response came first, and repertoires were sampled only after it.

Using immunoSEQ multiplex PCR, the repertoire was profiled, and TCRdb retains in-frame clones only, with some absent. The table lists 140,000 to 150,000 clones, around four fifths of them singletons. The sequence derives from an adult in good health. The rearrangement links TRBV5-4 to TRBJ1-2, with a tentative D call TRBD1 (6 bases). The source was peripheral blood, collected on day 0 of MenACWY control vaccination. In DNA form, the CDR3 reads TGTGCCAGCAGCCCCAGGACCGGGGGGCTTACCCTCTATGGCTACACCTTC. This codes for CASSPRTGGLTLYGYTF.